The following is a TCR beta chain sequence with its context. These data come from a study of blood T cell repertoires in COVID-19. Study details: Samples taken during acute and convalescent COVID-19 were collected in the United States, Italy and Spain. The cDNA or gDNA used as material had been derived from T cells, B-cell-depleted T cells, or PBMCs.

Trimming cost V 7 bases and J 5 bases, with 12 bases left between them. CDR3 size: 14 residues. Germline V gene lookup returns CDR1 MNHEY and CDR2 SVGAGI. Recruitment covered about two dozen US areas and drew participants whose ages spanned about 18 to 95 years. Authors' analysis steps: Nucleated cell counts were estimated from reference gene primer amplification. Generated by immunoSEQ multiplex PCR, the TCRdb table keeps only in-frame clones and is missing some. That table supplies the V and J calls and clone size; D and trimming were determined from the DNA. The data show 260,000 or so clones, about 87% seen once.

The chain uses TRBV6-5 and TRBJ1-6, with a weak D call TRBD1 (5 bases). Source material: PBMCs or T cells enriched from blood (not recorded which). The sequence came from a woman in her thirties with acute COVID-19. As DNA, the CDR3 is TGTGCCAGCAAATACAGGACAAATAATTCACCCCTCCACTTT. Amino acids: CASKYRTNNSPLHF.